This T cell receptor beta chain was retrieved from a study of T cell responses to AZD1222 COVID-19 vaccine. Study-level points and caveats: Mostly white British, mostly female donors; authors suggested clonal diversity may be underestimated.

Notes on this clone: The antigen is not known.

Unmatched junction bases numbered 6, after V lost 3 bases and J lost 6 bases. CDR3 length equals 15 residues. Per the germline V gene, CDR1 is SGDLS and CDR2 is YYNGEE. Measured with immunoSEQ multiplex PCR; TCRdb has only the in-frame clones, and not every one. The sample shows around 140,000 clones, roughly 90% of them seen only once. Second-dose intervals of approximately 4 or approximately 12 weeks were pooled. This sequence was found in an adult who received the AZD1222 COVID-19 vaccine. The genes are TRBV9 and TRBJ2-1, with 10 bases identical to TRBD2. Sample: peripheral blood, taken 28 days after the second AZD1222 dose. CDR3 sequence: CASSASSGRSNEQFF. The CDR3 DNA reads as TGTGCCAGCAGCGCCTCTAGCGGGAGAAGCAATGAGCAGTTCTTC.